Sequencing of this T cell receptor beta chain was carried out in a study of T cells in Graves' hyperthyroidism and ophthalmopathy. Amplified TCR beta CDR3 regions came from RNA transcripts. The study used the HTBI primer set for a first-round RT-PCR of the TCR CDR3. TCRdb itself ran the multiplex PCR reads through MiXCR, one entry per CDR3 protein. The sample includes fewer than 500,000 distinct CDR3 sequences, over 12% seen only once; the top ten take 13%. Trimming took 3 bases from V and 2 from J, leaving 8 bases between them. This CDR3 has 13 residues. Germline-derived CDR1 and CDR2 are DFQATT and SNEGSKA (reference sequence). This clonotype showed up many times.

The chain combines TRBV20-1 with TRBJ2-1; no clear D. Sequenced material: blood. The origin of this receptor is a man aged 18 to 29 with Graves' ophthalmopathy. The CDR3 loop reads CSASLSAYNEQFF. As DNA, the CDR3 is TGCAGTGCTAGTTTGTCTGCCTACAATGAGCAGTTCTTC.